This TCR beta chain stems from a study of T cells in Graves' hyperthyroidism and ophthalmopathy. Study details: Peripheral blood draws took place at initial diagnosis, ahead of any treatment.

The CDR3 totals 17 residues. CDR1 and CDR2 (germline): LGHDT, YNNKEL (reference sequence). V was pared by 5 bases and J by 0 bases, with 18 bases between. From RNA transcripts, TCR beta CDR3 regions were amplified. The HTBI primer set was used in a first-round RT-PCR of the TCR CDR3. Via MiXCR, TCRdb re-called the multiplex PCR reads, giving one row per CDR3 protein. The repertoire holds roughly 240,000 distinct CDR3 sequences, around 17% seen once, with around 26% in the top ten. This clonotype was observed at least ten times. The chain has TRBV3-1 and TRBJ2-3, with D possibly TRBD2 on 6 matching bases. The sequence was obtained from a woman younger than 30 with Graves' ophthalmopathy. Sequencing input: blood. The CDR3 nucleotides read TGTGCCAGCAGCGCCACCGGGACTCCCTTAAGCACAGATACGCAGTATTTT. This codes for CASSATGTPLSTDTQYF.